These 19 T cell receptor beta chains share one sample of origin, sequenced in a study of control samples from healthy donors and cancer patients (dated by TCRdb to 2020 to 2021). Libraries were prepared through the immunoSEQ multiplex PCR assay. TCRdb mirrors the immuneACCESS table, restricted to in-frame sequences. Some clones are absent from its copies; in checked studies, under half trace to an unresolved V gene, and the reason for the others is unknown. The sample data list 45,000 to 55,000 clones, and about 93% of these were observed just once. In total, the top ten clones hold roughly a quarter of the sample. Sequencing used PBMCs. Receptor source: a woman between 50 and 59 years old with head and neck cancer.

The chain combines TRBV6-5 with TRBJ1-2; D is possibly TRBD1 (6 bases). Germline CDR1 and CDR2: MNHEY and SVGAGI. Trimming removed 4 bases at V and 2 bases at J, with 14 bases between. This CDR3 is built from 15 residues. This CDR3 is CASSSRTGANYGYTF. Written as DNA, the CDR3 is TGTGCCAGCAGTTCACGGACGGGGGCGAACTATGGCTACACCTTC.

This chain links TRBV6-6 with TRBJ2-7; D is undetermined. CDR3 length: 11 amino acids. V lost 3 bases to trimming and J lost 6 bases, with 6 bases between them. Germline CDR1 MNHNY, CDR2 SVGAGI (reference sequence). CDR3 amino acids: CASSYLTEQYF. CDR3 nucleotide sequence: TGTGCCAGCAGTTATCTTACCGAGCAGTACTTC.

The J gene is TRBJ2-7, the V gene TRBV10-3; weak D call: TRBD1 (6 bases). V was cut by 0 bases and J by 6 bases, with 9 bases left in between. Per the germline V gene, CDR1 is ENHRY and CDR2 is SYGVKD. This CDR3 is 13 amino acids long. This CDR3 reads CAISESGRGEQYF. The CDR3 DNA reads TGTGCCATCAGTGAGTCAGGCAGGGGCGAGCAGTACTTC.

This chain connects TRBV9 to TRBJ2-6, with TRBD2 matching over 7 bases. Germline lookup yields CDR1 SGDLS and CDR2 YYNGEE. The CDR3 contains 18 residues. With 4 bases clipped from V and 0 bases from J, the junction kept 10 bases outside the gene matches. Here the CDR3 DNA reads TGTGCCAGCAGCCCGCAAGTGGGGGGGAGCTCTGGGGCCAACGTCCTGACTTTC. Its translation: CASSPQVGGSSGANVLTF.

Only a few counts were recorded for this clone. The chain joins TRBV24-1 to TRBJ1-5; D unresolved. This CDR3 is 14 amino acids long. The V gene's germline CDR1 is KGHDR and CDR2 SFDVKD. Deletions cut 3 bases from V and 7 bases from J, with 12 bases between. The CDR3 loop is CATSDTDIGQPQHF. CDR3 nucleotide sequence: TGTGCCACCAGTGATACGGATATAGGGCAGCCCCAGCATTTT.

The gene calls are TRBV12-3 or TRBV12-4 and TRBJ2-1; the D gene is possibly TRBD2 (7 bases). V lost 6 bases and J 8 bases, leaving 11 bases between the germline ends. There are 12 residues in the CDR3. In DNA, the CDR3 is TGTGCCAGCAGCTGGGGGGGCGATGAGCAGTTCTTC. This encodes CASSWGGDEQFF.

The chain combines TRBV5-1 with TRBJ2-5; TRBD1 matches 11 bases. The V gene end was trimmed by 3 bases and the J gene end by 10 bases; junction bases not matched to a gene: 11. The CDR3 sequence is 15 residues long. Germline V lookup: CDR1 SGHRS, CDR2 YFSETQ. The CDR3 is CASSSGTGGTEGQYF. CDR3 DNA sequence: TGCGCCAGCAGCTCCGGGACAGGGGGGACGGAGGGCCAGTACTTC.

CDR3 coding DNA: TGTGCCAGCAGTGTCGGAACCGGGGAGCTGTTTTTT. It translates to CASSVGTGELFF. The V and J genes are TRBV12-3 or TRBV12-4 and TRBJ2-2; no clear D gene. The CDR3 is 12 residues long. V lost 5 bases and J lost 5, with 6 bases in between.

The chain carries TRBV2 and TRBJ2-3, with no clear D. Trimming left V 6 bases short and J 2 bases short, with 3 bases between. The germline V gene has CDR1 SNHLY and CDR2 FYNNEI. The CDR3 covers 11 residues. The CDR3 region has the DNA TGTGCCAGCAGGCTCACAGATACGCAGTATTTT. This codes for CASRLTDTQYF.

V gene TRBV29-1 combines with J gene TRBJ1-1; 9 bases match TRBD1. This CDR3 contains 12 residues. J was trimmed by 7 bases and V by 7 bases; bases with no gene match: 7. Germline assignment: CDR1 SQVTM and CDR2 ANQGSEA. The CDR3 nucleotides are TGCAGCGCGGGACAGGGAGTCGGTGAAGCTTTCTTT. Protein product: CSAGQGVGEAFF.

The chain uses TRBV30 and TRBJ2-7; 10 bases fit TRBD2. V lost 5 bases, J lost 5 bases, and 6 bases stayed unmatched. Germline V gene lookup returns CDR1 GTSNPN and CDR2 SVGIG (reference sequence). This CDR3 has 13 amino acids. The CDR3 DNA follows: TGTGCCTGGGGTAGCGGGAGGACGAACGAGCAGTACTTC. Translating gives CAWGSGRTNEQYF.

This chain connects TRBV18 to TRBJ2-7, with D maybe TRBD1 (6 bases). The CDR3 is made up of 15 amino acids. Germline V lookup: CDR1 KGHSH, CDR2 LQKENI. V lost 2 bases and J 3 bases, leaving 14 bases between the germline ends. CDR3 protein: CASSPGQGINYEQYF. The CDR3 nucleotides are TGTGCCAGCTCACCAGGGCAGGGGATTAACTACGAGCAGTACTTC.

CDR3 sequence: CASSLTGNTEAFF. The DNA of the CDR3 is TGCGCCAGCAGCTTGACAGGGAATACTGAAGCTTTCTTT. This chain connects TRBV5-1 to TRBJ1-1, with D tentatively TRBD1 (6 bases). Germline loops: CDR1 SGHRS, CDR2 YFSETQ. CDR3 length equals 13 residues. V gave up 1 base and J gave up 5 bases, with 9 bases separating them.

This sequence joins TRBV5-1 and TRBJ2-7, with 8 nucleotides matching TRBD1. Germline V gives CDR1 SGHRS, CDR2 YFSETQ. The V gene end was trimmed by 0 bases and the J gene end by 0 bases; junction bases not matched to a gene: 5. This CDR3 region has 16 residues. CDR3 nucleotides: TGCGCCAGCAGCTTGGTACCCACAGGGGGCTCCTACGAGCAGTACTTC. Its protein is CASSLVPTGGSYEQYF.

The CDR3 loop is CASSLGRRVNTEAFF. DNA of the CDR3: TGCGCCAGCAGCTTGGGGCGGAGAGTGAACACTGAAGCTTTCTTT. The rearrangement uses TRBV5-1 and TRBJ1-1; D remains unclear. Germline V gene data show CDR1 as SGHRS and CDR2 as YFSETQ. V gave up 0 bases and J gave up 0 bases, with 9 bases separating them. The CDR3 sequence is 15 residues long.

This clone was observed a single time. The chain recombines TRBV12-3 or TRBV12-4 with TRBJ1-4, with D perhaps matching TRBD1 (5 bases). The CDR3 contains 13 residues. Trimming pared 8 bases from V and 8 bases from J, leaving 15 bases between. CDR3 loop: CASAVGEVEKLFF. CDR3 nucleotides: TGTGCCAGCGCCGTAGGGGAGGTCGAAAAACTGTTTTTT.

The V and J genes are TRBV28 and TRBJ2-7; D unresolved. This CDR3 has 11 residues. V lost 2 bases and J lost 6, with 5 bases in between. The germline gives CDR1 MDHEN, CDR2 SYDVKM. The CDR3 nucleotides read TGTGCCAGCAGTTTAGAGATCGAGCAGTACTTC. It yields the protein CASSLEIEQYF. Using reference TRBV28 and TRBJ2-7 for the parts outside the CDR3, the full variable domain is DVKVTQSSRYLVKRTGEKVFLECVQDMDHENMFWYRQDPGLGLRLIYFSYDVKMKEKGDIPEGYSVSREKKERFSLILESASTNQTSMYLCASSLEIEQYFGPGTRLTVT.

The genes are TRBV7-2 and TRBJ1-2; 10 positions match TRBD1. V gave up 1 base and J gave up 4 bases; unmatched junction bases: 3. The CDR3 has 15 amino acids. Germline assignment: CDR1 SGHTA and CDR2 FQGNSA. The DNA of the CDR3 is TGTGCCAGCAGCTTAGGGGACAGGGGCAGCTATGGCTACACCTTC. Encoded protein: CASSLGDRGSYGYTF.

V is TRBV29-1 and J is TRBJ1-1, with no clear D. This CDR3 contains 11 residues. Germline lookup yields CDR1 SQVTM and CDR2 ANQGSEA. V lost 3 bases and J lost 5, with 7 bases in between. This CDR3 is CSVEWKTEAFF. The CDR3 DNA sequence: TGCAGCGTTGAGTGGAAAACTGAAGCTTTCTTT.